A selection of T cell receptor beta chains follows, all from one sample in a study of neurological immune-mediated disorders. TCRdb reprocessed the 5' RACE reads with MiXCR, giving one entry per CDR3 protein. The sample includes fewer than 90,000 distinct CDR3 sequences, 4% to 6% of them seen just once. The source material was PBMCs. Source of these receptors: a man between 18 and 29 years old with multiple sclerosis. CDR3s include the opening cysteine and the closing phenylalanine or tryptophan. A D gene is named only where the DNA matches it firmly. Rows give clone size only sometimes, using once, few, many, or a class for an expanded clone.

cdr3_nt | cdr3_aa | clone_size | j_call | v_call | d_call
TGCGCCAGCAGCTTGGAGACGGGGGCCTACGAGCAGTACTTC | CASSLETGAYEQYF | many | TRBJ2-7 | TRBV5-1 | -
TGTGCCAGCACTCCCAGGGCCCATAACTATGGCTACACCTTC | CASTPRAHNYGYTF | many | TRBJ1-2 | TRBV6-6 | -
TGTGCCTGGAGTGTTCCTACGGGGGAAAATGAAAAACTGTTTTTT | CAWSVPTGENEKLFF | - | TRBJ1-4 | TRBV30 | -
TGCAGTGCTAGCAGGCCTATCCTCTCCTACGAGCAGTACTTC | CSASRPILSYEQYF | many | TRBJ2-7 | TRBV20-1 | -
TGTGCCAGCTCCCGACAGGGGGGGAACACTGAAGCTTTCTTT | CASSRQGGNTEAFF | many | TRBJ1-1 | TRBV18 | TRBD1
TGTGCCAGCAGTCCCTACAGGGGCGGGAATGAAAAACTGTTTTTT | CASSPYRGGNEKLFF | few | TRBJ1-4 | TRBV25-1 | TRBD1
TGTGCCAGCAGTCGGACAGGGTGGGGCACTGAAGCTTTCTTT | CASSRTGWGTEAFF | many | TRBJ1-1 | TRBV2 | TRBD1
TGTGCCAGCAGCCCAGCGGGAGGGTCCTACGAGCAGTACTTC | CASSPAGGSYEQYF | many | TRBJ2-7 | TRBV7-2 | TRBD2
TGCGCCAGCAGCTCAGGGGAGGGCACTGAAGCTTTCTTT | CASSSGEGTEAFF | many | TRBJ1-1 | TRBV5-1 | -
TGTGCCAGCAGAGAGGAAGGAATGCCCGGCGGCTACACCTTC | CASREEGMPGGYTF | once | TRBJ1-2 | TRBV6-2/TRBV6-3 | -
TGTGCCAGCAGTTACCACGTAGCGGGAGAGCAGTTCTTC | CASSYHVAGEQFF | many | TRBJ2-1 | TRBV6-2/TRBV6-3 | TRBD2
TGTGCCAGTAGTATAGGATACCTACCGAACACTGAAGCTTTCTTT | CASSIGYLPNTEAFF | - | TRBJ1-1 | TRBV19 | -
TGTGCCAGCAGCCACCTTAGCGGGACGGATACCGGGGAGCTGTTTTTT | CASSHLSGTDTGELFF | many | TRBJ2-2 | TRBV6-2/TRBV6-3 | TRBD2
TGTGCCAGCAGTTGGGACGCAGCCAATCAGCCCCAGAATTTT | CASSWDAANQPQNF | - | TRBJ1-5 | TRBV27 | -
TGCGCCAGCAGCCAAGATTACCGCCGGATGAGGGACAGAAAAACAGATACGCAGTATTTT | CASSQDYRRMRDRKTDTQYF | - | TRBJ2-3 | TRBV4-1 | TRBD1
TGTGCCATCAGCAGGGTTATAGCCGGGGAGCTGTTTTTT | CAISRVIAGELFF | many | TRBJ2-2 | TRBV10-3 | -
TGTGCCAGCAGTTACTCCGCCCCGGCTTGGAATGAGCAGTTCTTC | CASSYSAPAWNEQFF | many | TRBJ2-1 | TRBV6-2/TRBV6-3 | -
TGTGCCAGCAGTTCGCTTAGCGGGGGCCACACAGATACGCAGTATTTT | CASSSLSGGHTDTQYF | - | TRBJ2-3 | TRBV27 | TRBD2
TGTGCCAGCAGCTTATTTCCCAAAGAGCAGTTCTTC | CASSLFPKEQFF | many | TRBJ2-1 | TRBV7-2 | -
TGTGCCAGCAGTTTATCCGGAGATCAGGCAGATACGCAGTATTTT | CASSLSGDQADTQYF | many | TRBJ2-3 | TRBV12-3/TRBV12-4 | -
TGTGCCACCAGCCCTTCTCCGGAGGGCTACGAGCAGTACTTC | CATSPSPEGYEQYF | many | TRBJ2-7 | TRBV15 | -
TGTGCCAGCAGACGGACAGGGTGGGAAGGCTACACCTTC | CASRRTGWEGYTF | many | TRBJ1-2 | TRBV7-2 | TRBD1
TGCAGCTTAAAGACGGGGAGGAACACTGAAGCTTTCTTT | CSLKTGRNTEAFF | many | TRBJ1-1 | TRBV29-1 | -
TGTGCCAGCAGCTCAATGGGCGAGGTCACCGGGGAGCTGTTTTTT | CASSSMGEVTGELFF | many | TRBJ2-2 | TRBV28 | -
TGTGCCAGCAATCCGGCGGGGATACGCACAGATACGCAGTATTTT | CASNPAGIRTDTQYF | many | TRBJ2-3 | TRBV6-2/TRBV6-3 | -
TGCGCCAGCACAAACCTAACAGGGGGCGGCTATGGCTACACCTTC | CASTNLTGGGYGYTF | many | TRBJ1-2 | TRBV5-1 | TRBD1
TGCAGCGTAGGAGTGGGGCAGGGCGACATTCAGTACTTC | CSVGVGQGDIQYF | many | TRBJ2-4 | TRBV29-1 | -
TGTGCCAGCAGTTCCCATGATAGAAGTCAGCCCCAGAATTTT | CASSSHDRSQPQNF | few | TRBJ1-5 | TRBV12-3/TRBV12-4 | -
TGCGCCAGCAGCTTGGGGCAGGGACCCAACAATGAGCAGTTCTTC | CASSLGQGPNNEQFF | many | TRBJ2-1 | TRBV5-1 | -